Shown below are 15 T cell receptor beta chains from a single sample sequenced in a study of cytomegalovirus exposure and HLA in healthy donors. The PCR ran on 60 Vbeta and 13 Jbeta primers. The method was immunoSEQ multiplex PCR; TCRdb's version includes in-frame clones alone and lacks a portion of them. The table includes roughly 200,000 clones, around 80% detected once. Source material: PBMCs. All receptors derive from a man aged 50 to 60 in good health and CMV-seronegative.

The CDR3 sequence is CASSLGLAGSGDTQYF. The CDR3 nucleotides are TGCGCCAGCAGCCTGGGACTAGCGGGATCGGGAGATACGCAGTATTTT. The chain has TRBV5-1 and TRBJ2-3; 13 nucleotides line up with TRBD2. The CDR3 spans 16 residues. CDR1 SGHRS and CDR2 YFSETQ come from the germline V gene. V dropped 4 bases and J dropped 5; count of bases not matched to a gene: 7.

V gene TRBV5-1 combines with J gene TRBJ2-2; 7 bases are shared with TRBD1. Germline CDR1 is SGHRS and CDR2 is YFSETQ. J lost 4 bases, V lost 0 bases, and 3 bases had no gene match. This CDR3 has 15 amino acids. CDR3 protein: CASSLEGATTGELFF. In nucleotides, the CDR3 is TGCGCCAGCAGCTTGGAGGGGGCGACCACCGGGGAGCTGTTTTTT.

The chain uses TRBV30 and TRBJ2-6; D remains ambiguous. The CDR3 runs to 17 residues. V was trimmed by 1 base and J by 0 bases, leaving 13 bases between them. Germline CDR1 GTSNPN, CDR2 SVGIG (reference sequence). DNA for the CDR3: TGTGCCTGGAGTGGCGGCAGCCCTCCCTCTGGGGCCAACGTCCTGACTTTC. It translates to CAWSGGSPPSGANVLTF.

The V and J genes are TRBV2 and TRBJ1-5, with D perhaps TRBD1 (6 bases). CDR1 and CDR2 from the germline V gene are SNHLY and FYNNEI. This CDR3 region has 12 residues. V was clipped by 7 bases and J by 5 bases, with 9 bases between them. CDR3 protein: CASKGGDQPQHF. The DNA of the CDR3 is TGTGCCAGCAAGGGGGGGGATCAGCCCCAGCATTTT.

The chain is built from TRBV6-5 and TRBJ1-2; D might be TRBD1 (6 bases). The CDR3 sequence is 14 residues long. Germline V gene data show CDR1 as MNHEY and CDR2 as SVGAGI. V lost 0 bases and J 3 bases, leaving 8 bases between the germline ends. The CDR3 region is CASSYSTGYYGYTF. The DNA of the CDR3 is TGTGCCAGCAGTTACTCGACAGGCTACTATGGCTACACCTTC.

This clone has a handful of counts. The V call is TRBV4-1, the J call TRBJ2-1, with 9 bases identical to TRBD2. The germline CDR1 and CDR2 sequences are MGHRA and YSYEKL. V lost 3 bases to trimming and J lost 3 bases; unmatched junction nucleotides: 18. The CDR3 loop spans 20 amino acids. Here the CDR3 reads CASSHPSGGGRAGGYNEQFF. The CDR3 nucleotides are TGCGCCAGCAGCCATCCATCGGGGGGCGGGAGGGCCGGGGGCTACAATGAGCAGTTCTTC.

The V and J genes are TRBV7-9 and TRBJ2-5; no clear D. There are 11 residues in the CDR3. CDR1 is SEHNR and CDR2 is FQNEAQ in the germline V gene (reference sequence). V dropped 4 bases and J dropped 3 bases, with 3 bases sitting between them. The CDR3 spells CASSSEETQYF. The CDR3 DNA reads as TGTGCCAGCAGCTCCGAAGAGACCCAGTACTTC.

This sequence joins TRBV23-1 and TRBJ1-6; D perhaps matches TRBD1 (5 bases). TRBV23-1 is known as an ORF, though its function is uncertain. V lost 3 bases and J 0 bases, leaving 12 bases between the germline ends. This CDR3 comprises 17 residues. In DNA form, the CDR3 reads TGCGCCAGCAGTCACCGCGTAAGGGGCTCCTATAATTCACCCCTCCACTTT. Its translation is CASSHRVRGSYNSPLHF.

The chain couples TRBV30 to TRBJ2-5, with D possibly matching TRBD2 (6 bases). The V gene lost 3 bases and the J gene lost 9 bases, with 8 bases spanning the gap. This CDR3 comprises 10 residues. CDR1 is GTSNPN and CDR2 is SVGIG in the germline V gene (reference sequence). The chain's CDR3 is CAWSRGAQYF. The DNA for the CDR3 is TGTGCCTGGAGCCGCGGGGCCCAGTACTTC.

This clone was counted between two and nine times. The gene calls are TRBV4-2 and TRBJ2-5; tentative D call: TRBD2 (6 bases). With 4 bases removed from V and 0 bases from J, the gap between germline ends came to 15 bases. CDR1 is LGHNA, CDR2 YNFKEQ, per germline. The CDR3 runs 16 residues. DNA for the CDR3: TGTGCCAGCAGCCCCCGAAGTAGCGGAGACCAAGAGACCCAGTACTTC. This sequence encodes CASSPRSSGDQETQYF.

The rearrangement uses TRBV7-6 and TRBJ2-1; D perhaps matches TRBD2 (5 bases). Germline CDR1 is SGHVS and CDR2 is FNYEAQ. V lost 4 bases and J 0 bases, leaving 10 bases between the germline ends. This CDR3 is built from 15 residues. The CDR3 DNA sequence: TGTGCCAGCAGCTCCCGGGCGGGCTCCTACAATGAGCAGTTCTTC. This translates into CASSSRAGSYNEQFF.

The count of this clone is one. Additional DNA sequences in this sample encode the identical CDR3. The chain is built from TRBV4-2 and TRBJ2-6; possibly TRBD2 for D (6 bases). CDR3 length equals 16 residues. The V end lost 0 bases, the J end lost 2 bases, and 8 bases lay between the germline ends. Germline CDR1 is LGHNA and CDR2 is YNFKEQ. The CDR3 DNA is TGTGCCAGCAGCCAAGAGCGCGGGACTGGGGCCAACGTCCTGACTTTC. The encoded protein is CASSQERGTGANVLTF.

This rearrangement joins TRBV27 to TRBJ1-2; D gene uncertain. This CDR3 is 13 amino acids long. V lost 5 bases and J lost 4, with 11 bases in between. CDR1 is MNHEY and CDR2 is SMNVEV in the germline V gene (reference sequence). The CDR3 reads CASSLHGSYGYTF. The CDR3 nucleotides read TGTGCCAGCAGTCTGCACGGGTCCTATGGCTACACCTTC.

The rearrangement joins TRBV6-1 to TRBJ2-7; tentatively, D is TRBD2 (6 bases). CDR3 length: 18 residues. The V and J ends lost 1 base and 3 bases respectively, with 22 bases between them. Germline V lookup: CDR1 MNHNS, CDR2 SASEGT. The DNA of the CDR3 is TGTGCCAGCAGTGAAGGGAGGGGACTCCGACCGGAAAACTACGAGCAGTACTTC. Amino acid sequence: CASSEGRGLRPENYEQYF.

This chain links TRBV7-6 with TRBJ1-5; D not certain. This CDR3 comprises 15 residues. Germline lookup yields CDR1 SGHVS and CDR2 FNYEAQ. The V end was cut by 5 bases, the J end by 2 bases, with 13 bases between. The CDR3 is CASSPGLAGNQPQHF. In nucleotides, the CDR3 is TGTGCCAGCAGCCCGGGGTTGGCGGGCAATCAGCCCCAGCATTTT.